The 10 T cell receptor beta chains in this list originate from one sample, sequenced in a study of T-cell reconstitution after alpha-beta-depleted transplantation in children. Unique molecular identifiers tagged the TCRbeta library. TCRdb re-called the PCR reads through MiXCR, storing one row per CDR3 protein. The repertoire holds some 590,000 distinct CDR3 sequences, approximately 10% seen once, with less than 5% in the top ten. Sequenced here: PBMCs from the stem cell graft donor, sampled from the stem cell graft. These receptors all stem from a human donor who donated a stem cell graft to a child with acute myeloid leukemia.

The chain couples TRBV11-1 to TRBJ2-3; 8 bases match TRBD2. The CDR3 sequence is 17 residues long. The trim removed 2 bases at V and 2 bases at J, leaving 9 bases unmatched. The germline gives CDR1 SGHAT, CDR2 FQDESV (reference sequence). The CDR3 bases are TGTGCCAGCAGCTTACCGTACGGGAGGGCCATCACAGATACGCAGTATTTT. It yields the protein CASSLPYGRAITDTQYF.

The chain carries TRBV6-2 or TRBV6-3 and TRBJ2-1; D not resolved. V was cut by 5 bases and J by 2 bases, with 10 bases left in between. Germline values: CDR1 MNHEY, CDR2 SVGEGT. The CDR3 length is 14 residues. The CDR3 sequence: CASSRLRPYNEQFF. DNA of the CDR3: TGTGCCAGCAGTCGTCTGCGCCCCTACAATGAGCAGTTCTTC.

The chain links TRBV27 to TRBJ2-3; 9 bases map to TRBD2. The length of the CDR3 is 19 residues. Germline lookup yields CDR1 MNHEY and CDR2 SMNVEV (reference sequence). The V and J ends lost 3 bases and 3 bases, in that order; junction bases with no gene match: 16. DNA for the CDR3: TGTGCCAGCAGTTTGAGGGCTAGCGGGACGGTTGGAGAGACAGATACGCAGTATTTT. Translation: CASSLRASGTVGETDTQYF.

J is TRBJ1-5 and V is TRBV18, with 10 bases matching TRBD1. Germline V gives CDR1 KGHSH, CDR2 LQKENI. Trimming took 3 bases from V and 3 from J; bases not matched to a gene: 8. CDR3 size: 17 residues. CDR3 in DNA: TGTGCCAGCTCACCGACCGCGACAGGGGGCAACAATCAGCCCCAGCATTTT. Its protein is CASSPTATGGNNQPQHF.

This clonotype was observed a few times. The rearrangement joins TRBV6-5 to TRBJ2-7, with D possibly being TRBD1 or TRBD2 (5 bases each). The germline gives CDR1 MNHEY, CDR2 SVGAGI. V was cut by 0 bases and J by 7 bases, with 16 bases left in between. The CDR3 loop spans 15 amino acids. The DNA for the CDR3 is TGTGCCAGCAGTTACTCGACGGGACCCAAGGGGGAGCAGTACTTC. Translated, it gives CASSYSTGPKGEQYF.

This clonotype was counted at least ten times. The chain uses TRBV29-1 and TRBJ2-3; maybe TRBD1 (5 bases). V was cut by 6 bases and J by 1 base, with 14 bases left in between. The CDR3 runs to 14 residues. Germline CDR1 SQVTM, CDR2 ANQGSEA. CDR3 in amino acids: CSVPRQLRTDTQYF. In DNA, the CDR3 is TGCAGCGTCCCTCGACAGCTGCGCACAGATACGCAGTATTTT.

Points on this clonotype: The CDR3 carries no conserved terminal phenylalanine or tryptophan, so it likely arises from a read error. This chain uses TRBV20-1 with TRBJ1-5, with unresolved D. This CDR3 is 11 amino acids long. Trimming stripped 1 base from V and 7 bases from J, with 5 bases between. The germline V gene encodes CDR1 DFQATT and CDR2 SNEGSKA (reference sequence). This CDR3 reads CSARAEQPQHS. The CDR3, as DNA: TGCAGTGCTAGAGCGGAACAGCCCCAGCATTCT.

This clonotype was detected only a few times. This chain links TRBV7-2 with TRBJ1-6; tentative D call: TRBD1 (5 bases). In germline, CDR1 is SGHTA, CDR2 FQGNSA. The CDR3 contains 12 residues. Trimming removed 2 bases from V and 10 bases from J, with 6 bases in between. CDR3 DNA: TGTGCCAGCAGCTTACAGGGCTCACCCCTCCACTTT. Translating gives CASSLQGSPLHF.

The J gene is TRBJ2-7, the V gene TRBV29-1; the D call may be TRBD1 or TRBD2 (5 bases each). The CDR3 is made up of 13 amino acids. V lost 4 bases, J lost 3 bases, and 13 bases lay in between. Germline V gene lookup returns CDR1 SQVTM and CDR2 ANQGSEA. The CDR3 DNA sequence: TGCAGCGTTGCCGGGACCCTCGGCTACGAGCAGTACTTC. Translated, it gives CSVAGTLGYEQYF.

The CDR3 DNA is TGTGCCAGCAGCTTAGGCTGGGGGATCGAGCAGTACTTC. Its translation: CASSLGWGIEQYF. V and J are TRBV7-9 and TRBJ2-7; either TRBD1 or TRBD2 may supply D (5 bases each). CDR3 length: 13 residues. The germline V gene encodes CDR1 SEHNR and CDR2 FQNEAQ (reference sequence). V gave up 1 base and J gave up 6 bases, with 10 bases separating them.